This TCR beta chain was documented in a study of cytomegalovirus exposure and HLA in healthy donors. In the PCR, 60 Vbeta and 13 Jbeta primers were used. Method: immunoSEQ multiplex PCR; TCRdb's copy keeps in-frame clones and lacks some. The sample holds about 150,000 clones; 82% are singletons and the top ten take under 8%. Concerning this clone itself: As yet, its antigen is unknown.

The trim removed 3 bases at V and 5 bases at J, leaving 3 bases unmatched. In germline, CDR1 is SQVTM, CDR2 ANQGSEA. This CDR3 comprises 14 residues. The study's findings and limits: For presence/absence analyses, sequencing depth was assumed to be roughly uniform across donors.

Sequencing used PBMCs. The chain employs TRBV29-1 and TRBJ2-4; 11 bases line up with TRBD1. This receptor was obtained from a woman aged 45-65 years in good health and CMV-seropositive. CDR3 sequence: CSVDPGQGENIQYF. Written as DNA, the CDR3 is TGCAGCGTTGACCCGGGACAGGGGGAAAACATTCAGTACTTC. The full variable domain, with the rest looked up from reference TRBV29-1 and TRBJ2-4, is SAVISQKPSRDICQRGTSLTIQCQVDSQVTMMFWYRQQPGQSLTLIATANQGSEATYESGFVIDKFPISRPNLTFSTLTVSNMSPEDSSIYLCSVDPGQGENIQYFGAGTRLSVL.